A single sample gave rise to the 2 T cell receptor beta chains below, sequenced in a study of T-cell memory formation after mild COVID-19. TCRdb re-analysed the 5' RACE reads in MiXCR, keeping a single row per CDR3 protein. The sample includes 400,000 or so distinct CDR3 sequences, around 18% seen only once; the top ten take approximately 8.4%. The sequenced sample consisted of PBMCs or a T cell subset sorted from them (not recorded which). These receptors were collected from an adult woman who had mild COVID-19 (a few samples of this study predate the infection). Cell type and time point are not known.

This chain links TRBV11-2 with TRBJ1-4; 9 bases align to TRBD1. CDR1 is SGHAT, CDR2 FQNNGV, per germline. V lost 4 bases, J lost 8 bases, and 20 bases stayed unmatched. This CDR3 spans 19 amino acids. The CDR3 DNA sequence: TGTGCCAGCAGCTCAGGCCCGGGACAGGGTTCTTCGTGGCGGGAAAAACTGTTTTTT. Encoded protein: CASSSGPGQGSSWREKLFF.

This clonotype was detected many times. The chain couples TRBV29-1 to TRBJ1-2, with D unresolved. CDR1 SQVTM and CDR2 ANQGSEA come from the germline V gene. V was clipped by 0 bases and J by 4 bases, with 12 bases between them. The CDR3 sequence is 14 residues long. The CDR3 sequence: CSVEDQGIGYGYTF. Here the CDR3 DNA reads TGCAGCGTTGAAGATCAAGGGATAGGCTATGGCTACACCTTC.